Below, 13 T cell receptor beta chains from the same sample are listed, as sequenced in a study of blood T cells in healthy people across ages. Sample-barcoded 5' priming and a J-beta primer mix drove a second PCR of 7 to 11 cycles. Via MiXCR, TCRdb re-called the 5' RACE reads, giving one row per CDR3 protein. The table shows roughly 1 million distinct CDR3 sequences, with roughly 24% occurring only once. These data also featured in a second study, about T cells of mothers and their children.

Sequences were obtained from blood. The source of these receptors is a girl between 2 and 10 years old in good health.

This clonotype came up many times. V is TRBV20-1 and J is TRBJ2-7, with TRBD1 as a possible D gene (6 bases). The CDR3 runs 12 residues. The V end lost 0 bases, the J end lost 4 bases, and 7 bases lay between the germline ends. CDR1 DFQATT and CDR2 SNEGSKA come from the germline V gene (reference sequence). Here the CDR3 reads CSAREQGYEQYF. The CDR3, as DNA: TGCAGTGCTAGAGAACAGGGATACGAGCAGTACTTC.

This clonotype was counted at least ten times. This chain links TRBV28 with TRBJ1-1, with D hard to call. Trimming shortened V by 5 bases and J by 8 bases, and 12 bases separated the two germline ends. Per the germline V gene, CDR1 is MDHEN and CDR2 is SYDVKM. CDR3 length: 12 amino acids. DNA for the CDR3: TGTGCCAGCAGTGGCAGCTTAGGAGAAGCTTTCTTT. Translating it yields CASSGSLGEAFF.

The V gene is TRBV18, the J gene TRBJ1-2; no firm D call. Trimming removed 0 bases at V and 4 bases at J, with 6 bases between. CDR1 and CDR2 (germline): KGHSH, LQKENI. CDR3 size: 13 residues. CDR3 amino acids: CASSPPSLYGYTF. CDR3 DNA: TGTGCCAGCTCACCACCTTCCCTCTATGGCTACACCTTC.

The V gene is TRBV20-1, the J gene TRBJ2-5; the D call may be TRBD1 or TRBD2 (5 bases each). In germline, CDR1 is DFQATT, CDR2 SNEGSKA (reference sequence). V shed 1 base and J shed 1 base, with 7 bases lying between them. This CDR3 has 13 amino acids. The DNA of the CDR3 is TGCAGTGCTAGAGCAGGGACCCAAGAGACCCAGTACTTC. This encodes CSARAGTQETQYF.

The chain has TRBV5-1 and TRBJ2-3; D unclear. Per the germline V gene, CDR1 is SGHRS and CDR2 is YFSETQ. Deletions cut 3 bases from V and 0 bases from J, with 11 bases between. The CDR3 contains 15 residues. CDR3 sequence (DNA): TGCGCCAGCAGCTCCGGAGCGCTTAGCACAGATACGCAGTATTTT. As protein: CASSSGALSTDTQYF.

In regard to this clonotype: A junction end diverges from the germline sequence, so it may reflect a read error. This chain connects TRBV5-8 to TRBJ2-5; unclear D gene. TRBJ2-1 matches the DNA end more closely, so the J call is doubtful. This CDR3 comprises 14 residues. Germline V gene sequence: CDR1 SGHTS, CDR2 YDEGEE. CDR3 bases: TGTGCCAGCAGCTTGGGGCCCTCCTTCAATGAGCAGTTCTTC. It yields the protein CASSLGPSFNEQFF.

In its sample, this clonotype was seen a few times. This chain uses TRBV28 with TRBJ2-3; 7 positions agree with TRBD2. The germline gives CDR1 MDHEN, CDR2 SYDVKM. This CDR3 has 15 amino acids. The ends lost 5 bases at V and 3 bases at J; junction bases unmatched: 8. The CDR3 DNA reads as TGTGCCAGCAGTCTTCCCGTGGGAGGGACAGATACGCAGTATTTT. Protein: CASSLPVGGTDTQYF.

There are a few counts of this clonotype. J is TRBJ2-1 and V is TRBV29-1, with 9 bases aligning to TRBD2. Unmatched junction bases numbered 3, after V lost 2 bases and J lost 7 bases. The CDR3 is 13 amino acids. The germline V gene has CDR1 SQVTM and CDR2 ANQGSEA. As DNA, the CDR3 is TGCAGCGTTGAACCTAGCGGGGATAATGAGCAGTTCTTC. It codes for CSVEPSGDNEQFF.

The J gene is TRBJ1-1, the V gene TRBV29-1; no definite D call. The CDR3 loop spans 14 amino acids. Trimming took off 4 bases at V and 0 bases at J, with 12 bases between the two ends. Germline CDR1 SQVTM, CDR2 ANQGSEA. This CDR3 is CSVGMAVMNTEAFF. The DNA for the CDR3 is TGCAGCGTTGGGATGGCAGTCATGAACACTGAAGCTTTCTTT.

The DNA for the CDR3 is TGTGCCTCTCGGACTAGCGGGGGGGATAGGTACAATGAGCAGTTCTTC. It encodes CASRTSGGDRYNEQFF. The chain recombines TRBV7-9 with TRBJ2-1; 15 bases match TRBD2. CDR1 and CDR2 (germline): SEHNR, FQNEAQ (reference sequence). The CDR3 length is 16 residues. The V segment lost 11 bases and the J segment 4 bases; nucleotides outside the gene matches: 9.

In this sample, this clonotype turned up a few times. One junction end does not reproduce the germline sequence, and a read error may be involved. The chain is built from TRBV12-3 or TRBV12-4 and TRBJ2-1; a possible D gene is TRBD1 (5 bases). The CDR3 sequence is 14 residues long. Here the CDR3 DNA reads TGTGCCGGCAGTTTAAGGGGCGTAAACAATGAGCAGTTCTTC. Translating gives CAGSLRGVNNEQFF.

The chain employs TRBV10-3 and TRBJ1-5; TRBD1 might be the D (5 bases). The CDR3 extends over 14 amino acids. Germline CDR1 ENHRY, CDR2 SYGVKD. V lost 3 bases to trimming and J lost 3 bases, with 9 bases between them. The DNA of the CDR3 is TGTGCCATCAGTGATCCAGGGCCCAATCAGCCCCAGCATTTT. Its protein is CAISDPGPNQPQHF.

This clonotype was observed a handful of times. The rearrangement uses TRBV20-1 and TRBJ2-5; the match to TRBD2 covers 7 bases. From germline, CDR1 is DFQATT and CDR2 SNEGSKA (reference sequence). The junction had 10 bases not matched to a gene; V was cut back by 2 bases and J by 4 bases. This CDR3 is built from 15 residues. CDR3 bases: TGCAGTGCTAGATCGTCCGGGACTACCCTAGAGACCCAGTACTTC. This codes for CSARSSGTTLETQYF.